The rows below give T cell receptor beta chains drawn from one sample of a study of radiation and T cells in renal cell carcinoma. The assay was immunoSEQ multiplex PCR, and TCRdb's table has in-frame clones only and misses some. The table records more than 100,000 clones, 88% of them present only once. The sample here was blood, taken from a patient whose treatment included radiotherapy and nephrectomy. The source is a woman in her 70s with renal cell carcinoma. Both conserved end residues are part of each CDR3. Each record gives: V gene, J gene, CDR3 protein.

TRBV6-6	TRBJ1-3	CASSYPQGAGNTIYF
TRBV5-1	TRBJ1-2	CASSGGLEGRGNYGYTF
TRBV2	TRBJ1-6	CASSEGPGTSPLHF
TRBV7-9	TRBJ1-4	CASSRAGGEKLFF
TRBV11-3	TRBJ2-7	CASSLDLGREGHEQYF
TRBV9	TRBJ1-2	CASSVGAGGGGYGYTF
TRBV19	TRBJ2-3	CASSIVQASTDTQYF
TRBV7-9	TRBJ1-1	CASISTGRRNTEAFF
TRBV9	TRBJ1-6	CASSARGTGHNSPLHF
TRBV7-2	TRBJ2-6	CASSAQGANVLTF
TRBV2	TRBJ2-5	CASSPSQETQYF
TRBV19	TRBJ1-5	CASRQGHSNQPQHF
TRBV6-6	TRBJ1-2	CASSYGTGGGYTF
TRBV7-9	TRBJ2-5	CASSLGLQETQYF
TRBV9	TRBJ2-3	CASSIQGPPTDTQYF
TRBV7-2	TRBJ2-1	CASRWTSGGYNEQFF
TRBV18	TRBJ1-5	CASSPSGGLGPQHF
TRBV7-2	TRBJ2-7	CASSCHYRRYF
TRBV28	TRBJ2-1	CASSLGGRVVGGEQFF
TRBV19	TRBJ1-2	CASNPPSSGHYGYTF
TRBV27	TRBJ1-5	CASSPHGEGGNQPQHF
TRBV19	TRBJ2-7	CASSIIGSSYEQYF
TRBV6-1	TRBJ1-5	CASKGGENQPQHF
TRBV30	TRBJ2-5	CAWSGTSWETQYF
TRBV5-1	TRBJ1-6	CASSSKDNSPLHF
TRBV6-5	TRBJ1-2	CASSPDRVNGYTF
TRBV6-1	TRBJ2-3	CASRLGQVSTDTQYF
TRBV28	TRBJ1-6	CASSLYLTGDSPLHF
TRBV2	TRBJ1-2	CASSVQGASGYTF
TRBV30	TRBJ2-5	CAWSVGGGVQETQYF
TRBV5-1	TRBJ1-1	CASSLVGDRMRGTEAFF